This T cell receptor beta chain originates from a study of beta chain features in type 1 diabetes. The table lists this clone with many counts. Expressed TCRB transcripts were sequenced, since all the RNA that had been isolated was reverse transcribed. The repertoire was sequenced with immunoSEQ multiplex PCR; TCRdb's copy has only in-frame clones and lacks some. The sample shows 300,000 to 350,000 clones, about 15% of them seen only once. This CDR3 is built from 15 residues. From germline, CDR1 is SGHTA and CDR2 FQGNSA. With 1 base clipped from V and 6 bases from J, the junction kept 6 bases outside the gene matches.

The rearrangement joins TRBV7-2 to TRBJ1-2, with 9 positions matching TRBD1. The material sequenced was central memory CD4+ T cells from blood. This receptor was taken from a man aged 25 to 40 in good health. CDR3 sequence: CASSLEGNRGHGYTF. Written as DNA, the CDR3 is TGTGCCAGCAGCTTAGAGGGAAACAGGGGGCATGGCTACACCTTC.